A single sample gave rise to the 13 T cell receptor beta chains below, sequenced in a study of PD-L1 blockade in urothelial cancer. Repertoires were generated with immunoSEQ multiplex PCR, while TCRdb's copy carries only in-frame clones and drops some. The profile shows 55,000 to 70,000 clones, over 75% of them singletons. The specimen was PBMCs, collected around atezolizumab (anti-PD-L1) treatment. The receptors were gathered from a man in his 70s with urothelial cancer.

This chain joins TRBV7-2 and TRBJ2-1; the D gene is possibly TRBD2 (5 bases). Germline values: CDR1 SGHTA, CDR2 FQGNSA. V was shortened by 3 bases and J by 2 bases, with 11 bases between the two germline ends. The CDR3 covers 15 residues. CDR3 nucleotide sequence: TGTGCCAGCAGCTTTGTCGGGGATCCCTACAATGAGCAGTTCTTC. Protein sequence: CASSFVGDPYNEQFF.

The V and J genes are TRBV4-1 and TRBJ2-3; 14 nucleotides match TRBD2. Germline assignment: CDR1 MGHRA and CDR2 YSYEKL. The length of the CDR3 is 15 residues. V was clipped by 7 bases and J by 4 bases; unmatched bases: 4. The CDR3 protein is CASTEGLAGADTQYF. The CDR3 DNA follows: TGCGCCAGCACCGAGGGACTAGCGGGAGCAGATACGCAGTATTTT.

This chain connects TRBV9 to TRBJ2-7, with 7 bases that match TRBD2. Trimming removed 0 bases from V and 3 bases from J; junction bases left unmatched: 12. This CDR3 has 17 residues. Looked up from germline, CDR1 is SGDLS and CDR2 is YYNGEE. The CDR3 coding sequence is TGTGCCAGCAGCGTAGGGCAGGCAGTTAGCGGGTTCTACGAGCAGTACTTC. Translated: CASSVGQAVSGFYEQYF. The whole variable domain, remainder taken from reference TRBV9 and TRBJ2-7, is DSGVTQTPKHLITATGQRVTLRCSPRSGDLSVYWYQQSLDQGLQFLIQYYNGEERAKGNILERFSAQQFPDLHSELNLSSLELGDSALYFCASSVGQAVSGFYEQYFGPGTRLTVT.

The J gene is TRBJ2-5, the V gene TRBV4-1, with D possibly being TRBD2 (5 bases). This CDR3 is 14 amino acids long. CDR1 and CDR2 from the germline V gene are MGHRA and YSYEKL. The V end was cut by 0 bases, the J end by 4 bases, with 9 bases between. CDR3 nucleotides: TGCGCCAGCAGCCAAGAGCTGGGGAGAGAGACCCAGTACTTC. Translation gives CASSQELGRETQYF.

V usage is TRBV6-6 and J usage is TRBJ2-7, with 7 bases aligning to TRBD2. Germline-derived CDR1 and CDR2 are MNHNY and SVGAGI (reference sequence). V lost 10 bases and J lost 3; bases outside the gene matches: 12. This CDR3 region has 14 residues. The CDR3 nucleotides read TGTGCCACCCATTCAACGGGGAGGGTCTACGAGCAGTACTTC. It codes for CATHSTGRVYEQYF.

The CDR3 region is CASSYGRGSYEQYF. CDR3 nucleotide sequence: TGTGCCAGCAGTTATGGCAGGGGAAGCTACGAGCAGTACTTC. This chain links TRBV6-5 with TRBJ2-7, with D possibly matching TRBD1 (6 bases). This CDR3 region has 14 residues. V was shortened by 3 bases and J by 3 bases, with 12 bases between the two germline ends. The germline V gene has CDR1 MNHEY and CDR2 SVGAGI.

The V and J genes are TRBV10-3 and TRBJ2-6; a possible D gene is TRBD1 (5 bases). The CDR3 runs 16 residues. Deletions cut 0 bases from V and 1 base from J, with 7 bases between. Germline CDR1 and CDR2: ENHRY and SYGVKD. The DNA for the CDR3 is TGTGCCATCAGTGAGTCGGGGCTTTCTGGGGCCAACGTCCTGACTTTC. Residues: CAISESGLSGANVLTF.

In nucleotides, the CDR3 is TGTGCCAGCAGTTACTCAAAGGGAGGGTTTGGGTACGAGCAGTACTTC. Translated, it gives CASSYSKGGFGYEQYF. The chain uses TRBV6-6 and TRBJ2-7; TRBD2 matches at 7 bases. Germline V gene sequence: CDR1 MNHNY, CDR2 SVGAGI (reference sequence). The V segment lost 0 bases and the J segment 4 bases; nucleotides outside the gene matches: 9. This CDR3 region has 16 residues.

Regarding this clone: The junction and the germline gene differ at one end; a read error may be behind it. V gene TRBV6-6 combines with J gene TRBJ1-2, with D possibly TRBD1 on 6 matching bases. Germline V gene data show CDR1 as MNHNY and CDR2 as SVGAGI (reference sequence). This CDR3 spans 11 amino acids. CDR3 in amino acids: CASSYGTQWIF. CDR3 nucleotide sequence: TGTGCCAGCAGTTACGGGACACAGTGGATCTTC.

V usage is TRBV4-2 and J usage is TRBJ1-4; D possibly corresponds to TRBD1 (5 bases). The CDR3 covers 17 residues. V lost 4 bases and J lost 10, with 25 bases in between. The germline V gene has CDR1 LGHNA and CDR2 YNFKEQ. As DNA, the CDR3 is TGTGCCAGCAGCCTAACACTCGACAGCGCCACTGGTGGAAAACTGTTTTTT. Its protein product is CASSLTLDSATGGKLFF.

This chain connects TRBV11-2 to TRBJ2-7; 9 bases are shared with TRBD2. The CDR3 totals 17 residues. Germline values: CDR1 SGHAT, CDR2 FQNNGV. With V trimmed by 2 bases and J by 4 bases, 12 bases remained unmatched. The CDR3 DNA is TGTGCCAGCAGCTTACCCCTCCAGAAGACTAGCGGATACGAGCAGTACTTC. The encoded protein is CASSLPLQKTSGYEQYF.

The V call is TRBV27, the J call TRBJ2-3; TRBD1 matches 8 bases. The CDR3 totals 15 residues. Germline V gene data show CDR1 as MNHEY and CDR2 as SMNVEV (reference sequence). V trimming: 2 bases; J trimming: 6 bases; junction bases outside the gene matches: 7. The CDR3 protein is CASSLEAGGLDTQYF. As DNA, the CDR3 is TGTGCCAGCAGTTTAGAAGCAGGGGGCCTGGATACGCAGTATTTT.

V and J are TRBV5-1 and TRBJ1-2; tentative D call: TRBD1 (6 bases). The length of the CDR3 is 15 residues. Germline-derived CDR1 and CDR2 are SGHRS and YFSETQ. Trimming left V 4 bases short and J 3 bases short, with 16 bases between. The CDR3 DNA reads TGCGCCAGCAGCCCGGAACAGGGCCCTGACTATGGCTACACCTTC. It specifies CASSPEQGPDYGYTF.